Following are 3 T cell receptor beta chains from one sample sequenced in a study of T cells in Graves' hyperthyroidism and ophthalmopathy. What was amplified from RNA transcripts were TCR beta CDR3 regions. The primer set for the first-round RT-PCR of the TCR CDR3 was HTBI. TCRdb ran MiXCR on the multiplex PCR reads and lists one entry per CDR3 protein. The sample has 240,000 or so distinct CDR3 sequences, over 15% seen once. What was sequenced was blood. The receptors originated from a woman under 30 with Graves' ophthalmopathy.

This clonotype has at least ten counts. The rearrangement uses TRBV28 and TRBJ2-7, with 10 bases identical to TRBD1. The germline V gene has CDR1 MDHEN and CDR2 SYDVKM. The CDR3 length is 15 residues. V gave up 6 bases and J gave up 5 bases; unmatched junction bases: 10. The DNA for the CDR3 is TGTGCCAGCAGGGGATTTCGGGACAGGGGTGACGAGCAGTACTTC. The encoded protein is CASRGFRDRGDEQYF.

The table lists this clonotype with many counts. The CDR3 loop is CASSLRGAAHEQYF. CDR3 bases: TGTGCCAGCAGTTTGCGGGGGGCGGCCCACGAGCAGTACTTC. The chain recombines TRBV12-3 or TRBV12-4 with TRBJ2-7, with 8 positions matching TRBD2. The CDR3 spans 14 residues. With V trimmed by 3 bases and J by 5 bases, 6 bases remained unmatched.

This clonotype was detected ten times or more. The chain recombines TRBV30 with TRBJ1-6; tentatively, D is TRBD1 (5 bases). The germline V gene encodes CDR1 GTSNPN and CDR2 SVGIG (reference sequence). Between the trimmed V and J ends, which lost 0 bases and 8 bases, there was a span of 14 bases. The CDR3 spans 15 residues. This CDR3 reads CAWSVTGWGYSPLHF. The CDR3 DNA sequence: TGTGCCTGGAGTGTAACGGGCTGGGGGTATTCACCCCTCCACTTT.